Below, one T cell receptor (beta chain) is given with its context. Its antigen is not identified. The library came from three nested PCR rounds adapted from ARM-PCR protocols. TCRdb fed the multiplex PCR reads into MiXCR, producing one record per CDR3 protein. The data show tens of thousands of distinct CDR3 sequences, approximately 81% seen once. No cell sorting was done before RNA was extracted from the tissue. More than 3 cm separated this lung sample from the edge of the tumor. Newly diagnosed lung cancer patients had thoracic surgery in China, August–November 2014, without prior chemotherapy. Germline CDR1 and CDR2: SGHAT and FQNNGV. The CDR3 spans 16 residues. V dropped 2 bases and J dropped 9 bases, with 20 bases sitting between them. The sample comes from a study of tumor and adjacent non-tumor tissue in lung cancer. Turning to the study itself: Stage I to III disease affected 10 men and roughly 5 women aged about 31 to 85.

Study-level results: In normal lung, the top 100 clones were significantly more dominant than in tumor. Shorter survival was associated with higher TCR diversity in tumors.

The clonotype originates from a man in his sixties with non-small cell lung cancer. The gene calls are TRBV11-2 and TRBJ1-3; perhaps TRBD1 as D (5 bases). Sequenced input: distant non-tumor lung tissue. The CDR3: CASSLPHVGTGSTIYF. The CDR3 region has the DNA TGTGCCAGCAGCTTACCCCATGTAGGGACGGGGAGCACCATATATTTT.